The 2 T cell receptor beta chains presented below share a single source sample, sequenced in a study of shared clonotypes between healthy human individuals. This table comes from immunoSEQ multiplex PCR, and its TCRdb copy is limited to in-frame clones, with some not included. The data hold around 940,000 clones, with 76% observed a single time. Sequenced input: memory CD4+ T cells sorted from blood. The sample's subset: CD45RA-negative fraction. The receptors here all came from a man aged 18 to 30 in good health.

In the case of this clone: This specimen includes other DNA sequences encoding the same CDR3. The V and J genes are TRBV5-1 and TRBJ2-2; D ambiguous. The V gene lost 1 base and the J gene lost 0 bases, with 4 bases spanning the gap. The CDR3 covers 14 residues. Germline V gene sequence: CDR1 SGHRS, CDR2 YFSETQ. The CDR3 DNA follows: TGCGCCAGCAGCTTGAGCCCGAACACCGGGGAGCTGTTTTTT. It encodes CASSLSPNTGELFF.

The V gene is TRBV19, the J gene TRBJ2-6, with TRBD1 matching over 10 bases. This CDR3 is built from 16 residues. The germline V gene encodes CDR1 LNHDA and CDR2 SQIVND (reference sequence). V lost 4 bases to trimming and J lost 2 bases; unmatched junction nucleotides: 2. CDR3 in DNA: TGTGCCAGTAGTAAAGGACAGGGGGCTGGGGCCAACGTCCTGACTTTC. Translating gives CASSKGQGAGANVLTF.